The source of this T cell receptor (beta chain) is a study of beta chain features in type 1 diabetes. Reverse transcription of all isolated RNA meant that expressed TCRB transcripts were sequenced. Only in-frame clones appear in the TCRdb table, and some are missing; sequencing was by immunoSEQ multiplex PCR. Seen here are a few hundred thousand clones, roughly 14% observed once, and the top ten hold roughly 0.038%. The germline CDR1 and CDR2 sequences are SGHVS and FNYEAQ. V lost 5 bases and J 4 bases, leaving 17 bases between the germline ends. The CDR3 covers 15 residues. V and J are TRBV7-6 and TRBJ2-5; tentative D call: TRBD1 (6 bases). The sample was naive CD4+ T cells from blood. This receptor was identified in a man aged 25-45 years in good health. The CDR3 nucleotides read TGTGCCAGCAGCCGACCTGCAGGGGCCGCAGAGACCCAGTACTTC. It yields the protein CASSRPAGAAETQYF.